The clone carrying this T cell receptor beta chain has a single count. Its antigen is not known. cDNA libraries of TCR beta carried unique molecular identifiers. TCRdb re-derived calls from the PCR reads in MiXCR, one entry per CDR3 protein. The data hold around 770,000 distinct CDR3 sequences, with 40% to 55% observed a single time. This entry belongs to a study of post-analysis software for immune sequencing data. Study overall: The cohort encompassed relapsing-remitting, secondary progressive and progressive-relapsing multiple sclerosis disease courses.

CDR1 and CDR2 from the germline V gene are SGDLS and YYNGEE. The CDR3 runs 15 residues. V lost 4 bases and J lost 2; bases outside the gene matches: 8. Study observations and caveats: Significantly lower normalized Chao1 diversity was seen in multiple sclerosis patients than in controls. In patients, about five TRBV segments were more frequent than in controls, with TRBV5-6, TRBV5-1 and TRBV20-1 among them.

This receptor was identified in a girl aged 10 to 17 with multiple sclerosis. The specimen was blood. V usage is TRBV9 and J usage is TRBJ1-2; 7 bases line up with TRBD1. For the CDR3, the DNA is TGTGCCAGCAGCACCCCGGGACAGCTAAACTATGGCTACACCTTC. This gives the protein CASSTPGQLNYGYTF. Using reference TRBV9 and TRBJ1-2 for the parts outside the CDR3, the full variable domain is DSGVTQTPKHLITATGQRVTLRCSPRSGDLSVYWYQQSLDQGLQFLIQYYNGEERAKGNILERFSAQQFPDLHSELNLSSLELGDSALYFCASSTPGQLNYGYTFGSGTRLTVV.